The T cell receptor beta chain under discussion was sequenced for a study of OX40 agonist ivuxolimab in advanced cancers. Measured with immunoSEQ multiplex PCR; TCRdb has only the in-frame clones, and not every one. Seen here are tens of thousands of clones, roughly 84% observed once, and the top ten hold around 6.3%. The starting material was CD4+ or CD8+ T cells sorted from blood, obtained in a trial of the OX40 agonist ivuxolimab. The receptor was isolated from an adult with an advanced solid tumor such as melanoma, head and neck, liver or kidney cancer.

The CDR3 region has the DNA TGTGCCAGCAGCTTACAGGTTGAGCAGTTCTTC. Translating gives CASSLQVEQFF. The chain joins TRBV11-3 to TRBJ2-1; D unresolved. Trimming left V 2 bases short and J 9 bases short, with 5 bases between. Germline V gives CDR1 SGHNT, CDR2 YENEEA. The CDR3 loop spans 11 amino acids.